These 25 T cell receptor beta chains were all obtained from the same sample, sequenced in a study of tumour-infiltrating T cells in Burkitt lymphoma. TCRdb's copy holds only in-frame clones and misses some; the assay was immunoSEQ multiplex PCR. The sample contains 4,500 to 5,000 clones, about 13% of which appear only once. The sequencing input was tumor tissue. These receptors all come from a human donor with Burkitt lymphoma.

The CDR3 bases are TGCGCCAGCAGCTCCGACGGCCCGCGTGGCTACACCTTC. Amino acids: CASSSDGPRGYTF. The chain is built from TRBV5-1 and TRBJ1-2; D is unresolved. With 3 bases removed from V and 7 bases from J, the gap between germline ends came to 13 bases. CDR1 and CDR2 (germline): SGHRS, YFSETQ. The length of the CDR3 is 13 residues. The whole variable domain, filled in from reference TRBV5-1 and TRBJ1-2, reads KAGVTQTPRYLIKTRGQQVTLSCSPISGHRSVSWYQQTPGQGLQFLFEYFSETQRNKGNFPGRFSGRQFSNSRSEMNVSTLELGDSALYLCASSSDGPRGYTFGSGTRLTVV.

The CDR3 DNA reads TGCGCCAGCAGCTACGGACAGAGTGAAGCTTTCTTT. Residues: CASSYGQSEAFF. This sequence joins TRBV5-1 and TRBJ1-1, with D perhaps matching TRBD1 (6 bases). The CDR3 extends over 12 amino acids. Between the trimmed V and J ends, which lost 3 bases and 7 bases, there was a span of 10 bases. CDR1 and CDR2 from the germline V gene are SGHRS and YFSETQ.

V and J are TRBV27 and TRBJ1-5; 8 nucleotides agree with TRBD1. There are 15 residues in the CDR3. V lost 0 bases and J lost 7; bases outside the gene matches: 5. Looked up from germline, CDR1 is MNHEY and CDR2 is SMNVEV (reference sequence). CDR3: CASSLSQGANQPQHF. The CDR3 DNA follows: TGTGCCAGCAGTTTATCGCAGGGGGCGAACCAGCCCCAGCATTTT.

The rearrangement links TRBV9 to TRBJ2-7; D remains ambiguous. Germline CDR1 reads SGDLS; CDR2 reads YYNGEE. This CDR3 has 13 amino acids. Between the trimmed V and J ends, which lost 0 bases and 4 bases, there was a span of 8 bases. The CDR3 protein is CASSVADRYEQYF. DNA for the CDR3: TGTGCCAGCAGCGTAGCCGACCGGTACGAGCAGTACTTC.

This clone has more than one count but fewer than ten. Here the CDR3 reads CASSKSSGRRSYNEQFF. CDR3 nucleotides: TGTGCCAGCAGCAAATCTAGCGGGAGGCGCTCCTACAATGAGCAGTTCTTC. V gene TRBV9 combines with J gene TRBJ2-1; 11 bases match TRBD2. Germline V gene sequence: CDR1 SGDLS, CDR2 YYNGEE. The CDR3 totals 17 residues. J was trimmed by 0 bases and V by 4 bases; bases with no gene match: 6.

This clone appeared a few times. This chain joins TRBV7-8 and TRBJ1-4; 8 positions match TRBD1. The CDR3 sequence is 17 residues long. The trim removed 4 bases at V and 4 bases at J, leaving 11 bases unmatched. The germline V gene has CDR1 SGHVS and CDR2 FQNEAQ. For the CDR3, the DNA is TGTGCCAGCAGCTCCGCCCGACAGGGGTTGGGTAATGAAAAACTGTTTTTT. Translated, it gives CASSSARQGLGNEKLFF.

This chain joins TRBV5-1 and TRBJ2-3; D gene uncertain. V lost 0 bases and J lost 4, with 6 bases in between. The CDR3 totals 13 residues. Germline V gene data show CDR1 as SGHRS and CDR2 as YFSETQ. Here the CDR3 reads CASSLGAADTQYF. As DNA, the CDR3 is TGCGCCAGCAGCTTGGGCGCTGCAGATACGCAGTATTTT.

V is TRBV27 and J is TRBJ2-1, with TRBD2 matching over 8 bases. From germline, CDR1 is MNHEY and CDR2 SMNVEV (reference sequence). The CDR3 is 17 amino acids. V was pared by 3 bases and J by 7 bases, with 14 bases of the junction left unmatched. CDR3 DNA sequence: TGTGCCAGCAGTTTGTGGAATCCGGGACTAGGCAGGAATGAGCAGTTCTTC. It yields the protein CASSLWNPGLGRNEQFF.

This clone has just a few counts. This rearrangement joins TRBV4-1 to TRBJ1-1; D is undetermined. This CDR3 contains 14 residues. Germline V lookup: CDR1 MGHRA, CDR2 YSYEKL. The V and J ends lost 4 bases and 2 bases respectively, with 11 bases between them. The CDR3 loop reads CASSPPQANTEAFF. The CDR3 DNA reads as TGCGCCAGCAGCCCACCCCAGGCTAACACTGAAGCTTTCTTT.

This chain uses TRBV5-6 with TRBJ1-4, with D possibly TRBD1 on 5 matching bases. The CDR3 is 15 residues long. CDR1 is SGHDT and CDR2 is YYEEEE in the germline V gene. Between the trimmed V and J ends, which lost 2 bases and 8 bases, there was a span of 16 bases. CDR3 region: CASSFSPSKGEKLFF. The DNA for the CDR3 is TGTGCCAGCAGCTTTTCACCAAGCAAGGGGGAAAAACTGTTTTTT.

This clone was seen only a few times. The chain combines TRBV30 with TRBJ2-1; 12 nucleotides align to TRBD2. Germline values: CDR1 GTSNPN, CDR2 SVGIG (reference sequence). CDR3 length: 17 amino acids. The trim removed 3 bases at V and 2 bases at J, leaving 8 bases unmatched. The CDR3 sequence is CAWSSTTSGSPYNEQFF. The CDR3 DNA follows: TGTGCCTGGAGCAGCACGACTAGCGGGAGCCCCTACAATGAGCAGTTCTTC. The entire variable domain, with the rest obtained from reference TRBV30 and TRBJ2-1, is as follows: SQTIHQWPATLVQPVGSPLSLECTVEGTSNPNLYWYRQAAGRGLQLLFYSVGIGQISSEVPQNLSASRPQDRQFILSSKKLLLSDSGFYLCAWSSTTSGSPYNEQFFGPGTRLTVL.

This clone has only a few counts. The V gene is TRBV25-1, the J gene TRBJ2-1; 7 bases align to TRBD1. Germline loops: CDR1 MGHDK, CDR2 SYGVNS. The CDR3 is made up of 16 amino acids. The V segment lost 3 bases and the J segment 0 bases; nucleotides outside the gene matches: 5. The CDR3 region is CASSDFRQGSYNEQFF. The CDR3 DNA follows: TGTGCCAGCAGTGACTTCCGACAGGGCTCCTACAATGAGCAGTTCTTC.

This clone was counted only a few times. The gene calls are TRBV7-6 and TRBJ1-3, with D possibly being TRBD1 (6 bases). The CDR3 covers 15 residues. The V end was cut by 5 bases, the J end by 4 bases, with 15 bases between. Germline CDR1 reads SGHVS; CDR2 reads FNYEAQ. CDR3 DNA sequence: TGTGCCAGCAGCCCCCGCGCAGGGGTAGGAAACACCATATATTTT. Its translation is CASSPRAGVGNTIYF.

This clone was observed a few times. V gene TRBV5-6 combines with J gene TRBJ1-3; D ambiguous. V was pared by 1 base and J by 4 bases, with 6 bases between. This CDR3 is 13 amino acids long. From germline, CDR1 is SGHDT and CDR2 YYEEEE. The CDR3 region is CASSLTTGNTIYF. The DNA of the CDR3 is TGTGCCAGCAGCTTGACAACGGGAAACACCATATATTTT. The full variable domain, rest sourced from reference TRBV5-6 and TRBJ1-3, is DAGVTQSPTHLIKTRGQQVTLRCSPKSGHDTVSWYQQALGQGPQFIFQYYEEEERQRGNFPDRFSGHQFPNYSSELNVNALLLGDSALYLCASSLTTGNTIYFGEGSWLTVV.

This clone was recorded a few times. This chain joins TRBV30 and TRBJ1-2; perhaps TRBD1 as D (6 bases). Trimming took 3 bases from V and 3 from J, leaving 14 bases between them. The CDR3 spans 14 residues. Germline V lookup: CDR1 GTSNPN, CDR2 SVGIG (reference sequence). The CDR3: CAWRRQEIDYGYTF. The CDR3 nucleotides are TGTGCCTGGAGACGACAGGAGATAGACTATGGCTACACCTTC.

The chain has TRBV7-2 and TRBJ2-5; 9 bases match TRBD1. The CDR3 sequence is 16 residues long. Trimming removed 1 base from V and 2 bases from J; junction bases left unmatched: 5. Germline values: CDR1 SGHTA, CDR2 FQGNSA. CDR3 bases: TGTGCCAGCAGCTTAGGGGGACAGGGCAAACAAGAGACCCAGTACTTC. This codes for CASSLGGQGKQETQYF.

The table lists this clone with a count of one. The CDR3: CASSMSRDNQPQHF. In DNA, the CDR3 is TGTGCCAGTAGTATGTCCAGGGACAATCAGCCCCAGCATTTT. The chain recombines TRBV19 with TRBJ1-5; tentative D call: TRBD1 (5 bases). This CDR3 contains 14 residues. V was shortened by 3 bases and J by 3 bases, with 9 bases between the two germline ends. From germline, CDR1 is LNHDA and CDR2 SQIVND (reference sequence).

The chain links TRBV19 to TRBJ1-1; 10 bases are shared with TRBD1. The J segment lost 2 bases and the V segment lost 3 bases, leaving 6 bases of the junction unmatched. CDR3 length equals 16 residues. Germline-derived CDR1 and CDR2 are LNHDA and SQIVND (reference sequence). The CDR3 is CASSIDRGRGNTEAFF. The CDR3, as DNA: TGTGCCAGTAGTATCGACAGGGGGCGAGGAAACACTGAAGCTTTCTTT.

This clone was detected a few times. The chain carries TRBV9 and TRBJ2-2, with D uncertain. V gave up 0 bases and J gave up 1 base, with 4 bases separating them. The CDR3 has 14 amino acids. Germline CDR1 is SGDLS and CDR2 is YYNGEE. CDR3 sequence (DNA): TGTGCCAGCAGCGTAGACAGGAACACCGGGGAGCTGTTTTTT. Translating it yields CASSVDRNTGELFF.

This clone has more than one count but fewer than ten. The chain carries TRBV4-3 and TRBJ2-3; D might be TRBD1 or TRBD2, each matching 5 bases. Trimming shortened V by 4 bases and J by 1 base, and 18 bases separated the two germline ends. The CDR3 has 17 amino acids. The germline CDR1 and CDR2 sequences are LGHNA and YSLEER. The CDR3 DNA sequence: TGCGCCAGCAGCCTAAAACTCAGTCGGGACGGCACAGATACGCAGTATTTT. The encoded protein is CASSLKLSRDGTDTQYF.

The chain combines TRBV6-6 with TRBJ1-5; D is unclear. With 2 bases removed from V and 7 bases from J, the gap between germline ends came to 9 bases. The length of the CDR3 is 13 residues. Germline values: CDR1 MNHNY, CDR2 SVGAGI (reference sequence). CDR3 in DNA: TGTGCCAGCAGTTACGCACCGGGGCAGCCCCAGCATTTT. This encodes CASSYAPGQPQHF.

The V gene is TRBV7-2, the J gene TRBJ2-7; perhaps TRBD2 as D (6 bases). Germline CDR1 reads SGHTA; CDR2 reads FQGNSA. This CDR3 is built from 17 residues. V was cut by 1 base and J by 3 bases, with 19 bases left in between. The chain's CDR3 is CASSLVSAGTFLYEQYF. The CDR3 region has the DNA TGTGCCAGCAGCTTAGTCTCAGCGGGTACGTTCCTCTACGAGCAGTACTTC. Full variable domain (rest looked up from reference TRBV7-2 and TRBJ2-7): GAGVSQSPSNKVTEKGKDVELRCDPISGHTALYWYRQSLGQGLEFLIYFQGNSAPDKSGLPSDRFSAERTGGSVSTLTIQRTQQEDSAVYLCASSLVSAGTFLYEQYFGPGTRLTVT.

This clone was seen only a few times. J is TRBJ2-3 and V is TRBV7-8; no definite D call. The CDR3 loop spans 14 amino acids. V lost 3 bases to trimming and J lost 6 bases, with 13 bases between them. The V gene's germline CDR1 is SGHVS and CDR2 FQNEAQ. CDR3 sequence (DNA): TGTGCCAGCAGCTTCCCACTTAACACGGATACGCAGTATTTT. Amino acid sequence: CASSFPLNTDTQYF.

The chain uses TRBV5-1 and TRBJ2-5, with a weak D call TRBD1 (6 bases). The end of the DNA aligns better with TRBJ2-7, so the J call may be wrong. From germline, CDR1 is SGHRS and CDR2 YFSETQ. CDR3 length equals 14 residues. CDR3 protein: CASSLVGQIYEQYF. For the CDR3, the DNA is TGCGCCAGCAGCTTGGTTGGACAGATCTACGAGCAGTACTTC.

This clone has only a few counts. This chain uses TRBV28 with TRBJ1-1, with a possible D match to TRBD1 (5 bases). Trimming cost V 3 bases and J 5 bases, with 13 bases left between them. Germline V gene lookup returns CDR1 MDHEN and CDR2 SYDVKM. The length of the CDR3 is 14 residues. As DNA, the CDR3 is TGTGCCAGCAGTTTCGGGGGGTCGCGGACTGAAGCTTTCTTT. Protein sequence: CASSFGGSRTEAFF.